This entry lists 5 T cell receptor beta chains sequenced from one sample in a study of CD8+CD57+ T cells in acquired aplastic anemia. An expansion of CD8+CD57+ cells by flow cytometry had been shown in patients chosen for sequencing. The template used for profiling TCR beta VDJ and CDR3 was genomic DNA. TCRdb reprocessed the reads with MiXCR, giving one entry per CDR3 protein. The profile shows around 200,000 distinct CDR3 sequences, around 45% of them singletons. The material sequenced was sorted CD4+, CD8+, or CD8+CD57+ T cells (not recorded which) from PBMCs. The source is a human donor with aplastic anemia.

In this sample, this clonotype turned up many times. The chain couples TRBV7-9 to TRBJ1-1; D not certain. V lost 1 base and J lost 6, with 6 bases in between. CDR1 SEHNR and CDR2 FQNEAQ come from the germline V gene (reference sequence). This CDR3 has 12 residues. In DNA, the CDR3 is TGTGCCAGCAGCTTAGAAGTCGCTGAAGCTTTCTTT. Protein: CASSLEVAEAFF.

This clonotype was counted many times. This chain joins TRBV20-1 and TRBJ2-3; no clear D gene. V shed 5 bases and J shed 2 bases, with 23 bases lying between them. In germline, CDR1 is DFQATT, CDR2 SNEGSKA (reference sequence). This CDR3 region has 17 residues. The CDR3 DNA is TGCAGTGCTCCCATTCAATTGGGCGCGATGTACACAGATACGCAGTATTTT. Protein sequence: CSAPIQLGAMYTDTQYF.

This clonotype has only a few counts. The chain uses TRBV30 and TRBJ1-5; 7 nucleotides match TRBD1. The CDR3 contains 14 residues. Germline loops: CDR1 GTSNPN, CDR2 SVGIG (reference sequence). V shed 0 bases and J 7 bases; nucleotides not matched to a gene: 6. In DNA, the CDR3 is TGTGCCTGGAGTGTAAAGGGGGCAGGGCAGCCCCAGCATTTT. Translating gives CAWSVKGAGQPQHF.

This chain connects TRBV19 to TRBJ1-2; 8 bases align to TRBD1. The CDR3 sequence is 12 residues long. Germline V lookup: CDR1 LNHDA, CDR2 SQIVND (reference sequence). V shed 9 bases, J shed 8 bases, and the junction held 8 bases outside the gene matches. The CDR3, as DNA: TGTGCCAGCCTGAGGCCAGGGGGCGGCTACACCTTC. Protein: CASLRPGGGYTF.

The V call is TRBV2, the J call TRBJ1-6, with D tentatively TRBD1 (5 bases). The germline V gene encodes CDR1 SNHLY and CDR2 FYNNEI. The CDR3 runs to 15 residues. Between the trimmed V and J ends, which lost 10 bases and 0 bases, there was a span of 13 bases. The CDR3 DNA sequence: TGTGCCACCGCGGGGGGGAGCTCCTATAATTCACCCCTCCACTTT. Translation: CATAGGSSYNSPLHF.